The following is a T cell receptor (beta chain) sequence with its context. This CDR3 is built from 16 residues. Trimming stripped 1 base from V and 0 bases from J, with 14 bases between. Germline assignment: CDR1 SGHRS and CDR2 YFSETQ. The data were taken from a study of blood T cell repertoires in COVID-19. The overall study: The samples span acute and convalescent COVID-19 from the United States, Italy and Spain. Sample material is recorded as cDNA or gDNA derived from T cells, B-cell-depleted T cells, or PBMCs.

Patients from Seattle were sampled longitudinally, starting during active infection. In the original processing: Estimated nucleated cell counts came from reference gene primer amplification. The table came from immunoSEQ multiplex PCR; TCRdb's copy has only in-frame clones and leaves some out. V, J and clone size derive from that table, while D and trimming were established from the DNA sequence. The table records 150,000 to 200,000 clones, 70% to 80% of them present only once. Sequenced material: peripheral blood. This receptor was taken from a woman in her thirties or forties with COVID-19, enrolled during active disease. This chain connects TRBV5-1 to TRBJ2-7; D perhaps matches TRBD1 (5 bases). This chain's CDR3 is CASSLLSQTVSYEQYF. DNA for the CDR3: TGCGCCAGCAGCTTGTTGTCTCAGACAGTCTCCTACGAGCAGTACTTC.